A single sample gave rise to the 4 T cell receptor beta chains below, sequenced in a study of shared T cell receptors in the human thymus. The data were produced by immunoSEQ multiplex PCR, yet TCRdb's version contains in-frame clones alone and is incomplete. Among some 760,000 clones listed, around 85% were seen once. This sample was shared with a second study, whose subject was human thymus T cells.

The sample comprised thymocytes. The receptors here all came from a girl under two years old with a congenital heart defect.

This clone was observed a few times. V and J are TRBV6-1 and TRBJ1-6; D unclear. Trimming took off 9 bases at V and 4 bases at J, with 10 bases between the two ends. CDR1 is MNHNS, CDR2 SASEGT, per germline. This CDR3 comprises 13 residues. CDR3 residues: CARRTGYNSPLHF. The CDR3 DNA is TGTGCCAGAAGGACGGGATATAATTCACCCCTCCACTTT.

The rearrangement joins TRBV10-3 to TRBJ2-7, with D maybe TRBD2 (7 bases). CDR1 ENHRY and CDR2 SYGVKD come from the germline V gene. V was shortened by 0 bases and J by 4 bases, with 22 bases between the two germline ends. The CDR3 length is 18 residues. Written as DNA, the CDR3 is TGTGCCATCAGTGAGTCTTCGGGTTTGAGGGGGGGCGAGTACGAGCAGTACTTC. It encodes CAISESSGLRGGEYEQYF.

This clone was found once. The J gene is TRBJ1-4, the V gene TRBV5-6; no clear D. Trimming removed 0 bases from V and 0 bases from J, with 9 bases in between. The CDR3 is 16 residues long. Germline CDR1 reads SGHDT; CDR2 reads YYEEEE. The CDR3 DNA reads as TGTGCCAGCAGCTTGGGAGGGCTTACAACTAATGAAAAACTGTTTTTT. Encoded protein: CASSLGGLTTNEKLFF.

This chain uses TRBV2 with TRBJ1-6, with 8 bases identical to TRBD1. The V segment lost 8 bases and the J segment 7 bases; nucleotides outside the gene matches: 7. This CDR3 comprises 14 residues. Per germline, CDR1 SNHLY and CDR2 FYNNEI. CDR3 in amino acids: CASANRGMNSPLHF. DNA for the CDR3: TGTGCCAGCGCCAACAGGGGGATGAATTCACCCCTCCACTTT.